A single sample is the source of the 20 T cell receptor beta chains below, sequenced in a study of regulatory T cells in long-lasting Graves disease. Arm-PCR of CDR3 regions and iRepertoire HTBI primers were used to build TCR beta libraries. From the multiplex PCR reads, TCRdb called clonotypes with MiXCR, one entry per CDR3 protein. The sample lists more than 300,000 distinct CDR3 sequences; roughly a fifth were seen once. Time point meaning: persistent/refractory GD, antithyroid drugs over 5 years with positive TRAb. Researchers made the TCR library from RNA that was extracted from PBMCs. The sequenced sample was peripheral blood mononuclear cells (PBMCs), obtained when the disease was refractory, from a patient treated with antithyroid drugs. The receptors come from a female donor with Graves disease.

At least ten counts were recorded for this clonotype. This chain links TRBV28 with TRBJ1-1, with no clear D. Trimming pared 6 bases from V and 1 base from J, leaving 15 bases between. The CDR3 sequence is 15 residues long. The V gene's germline CDR1 is MDHEN and CDR2 SYDVKM. CDR3 DNA: TGTGCCAGCAGCTTGGGTTTTGGGCAGAACACTGAAGCTTTCTTT. Translating it yields CASSLGFGQNTEAFF.

The chain uses TRBV29-1 and TRBJ1-1; D call uncertain. The germline gives CDR1 SQVTM, CDR2 ANQGSEA. This CDR3 region has 13 residues. V was pared by 4 bases and J by 2 bases, with 11 bases between. This chain's CDR3 is CSVVRQINTEAFF. CDR3 sequence (DNA): TGCAGCGTTGTTCGGCAGATAAACACTGAAGCTTTCTTT. Combining the CDR3 with reference TRBV29-1 and TRBJ1-1 gives the whole variable domain SAVISQKPSRDICQRGTSLTIQCQVDSQVTMMFWYRQQPGQSLTLIATANQGSEATYESGFVIDKFPISRPNLTFSTLTVSNMSPEDSSIYLCSVVRQINTEAFFGQGTRLTVV.

This clonotype showed up many times. The chain has TRBV13 and TRBJ2-5; D may match TRBD1 or TRBD2 (5 bases each). This CDR3 is 22 amino acids long. The germline V gene has CDR1 PRHDT and CDR2 FYEKMQ (reference sequence). Trimming cost V 6 bases and J 7 bases, with 42 bases left between them. The CDR3 sequence is CASSQVLPLFGSPGTESVTQYF. CDR3 bases: TGTGCCAGCAGTCAGGTACTGCCGTTATTCGGATCGCCCGGGACCGAGTCTGTGACCCAGTACTTC. The variable domain in full, with the rest retrieved from reference TRBV13 and TRBJ2-5, is AAGVIQSPRHLIKEKRETATLKCYPIPRHDTVYWYQQGPGQDPQFLISFYEKMQSDKGSIPDRFSAQQFSDYHSELNMSSLELGDSALYFCASSQVLPLFGSPGTESVTQYFGPGTRLLVL.

This sequence joins TRBV27 and TRBJ1-2, with TRBD1 as a possible D gene (5 bases). The V end was cut by 1 base, the J end by 8 bases, with 11 bases between. Germline values: CDR1 MNHEY, CDR2 SMNVEV (reference sequence). There are 13 residues in the CDR3. This chain's CDR3 is CASSLLGEGGYTF. The DNA of the CDR3 is TGTGCCAGCAGTTTATTGGGGGAGGGAGGCTACACCTTC.

This clonotype has more than one count but fewer than ten. The conserved final phenylalanine or tryptophan is absent from the CDR3, which likely points to a read error. The chain is built from TRBV5-6 and TRBJ1-1; the D is unclear. Trimming cost V 4 bases and J 0 bases, with 10 bases left between them. The germline V gene encodes CDR1 SGHDT and CDR2 YYEEEE. The CDR3 totals 14 residues. The CDR3 reads CASSPQPMNTEAFL. The CDR3 nucleotides read TGTGCCAGCAGCCCACAGCCCATGAACACTGAAGCTTTCCTT.

This clonotype has at least ten counts. Written as DNA, the CDR3 is TGTGCCAGCAGTGAAAGCGACAGGGTGAGCACTGAAGCTTTCTTT. This codes for CASSESDRVSTEAFF. The rearrangement uses TRBV2 and TRBJ1-1, with 7 positions matching TRBD1. This CDR3 has 15 amino acids. The germline CDR1 and CDR2 sequences are SNHLY and FYNNEI. With 2 bases clipped from V and 4 bases from J, the junction kept 7 bases outside the gene matches.

This clonotype was counted only a few times. This chain's CDR3 is CASNTGTTNTEAFF. The CDR3 DNA reads TGTGCCAGCAATACCGGGACAACGAACACTGAAGCTTTCTTT. This sequence joins TRBV19 and TRBJ1-1; D perhaps matches TRBD1 (6 bases). This CDR3 is built from 14 residues. Trimming took off 9 bases at V and 1 base at J, with 15 bases between the two ends. Germline values: CDR1 LNHDA, CDR2 SQIVND (reference sequence).

V and J are TRBV7-6 and TRBJ2-1; 8 positions match TRBD2. The CDR3 is 18 amino acids. The germline CDR1 and CDR2 sequences are SGHVS and FNYEAQ. J lost 0 bases, V lost 1 base, and 8 bases had no gene match. CDR3 loop: CASSLGPSGSSSYNEQFF. The DNA of the CDR3 is TGTGCCAGCAGCTTAGGCCCTAGCGGGTCGAGCTCCTACAATGAGCAGTTCTTC.

This clonotype showed up many times. J is TRBJ1-6 and V is TRBV27, with D perhaps matching TRBD1 (6 bases). V lost 8 bases and J 0 bases, leaving 23 bases between the germline ends. Germline V gene lookup returns CDR1 MNHEY and CDR2 SMNVEV (reference sequence). The CDR3 contains 19 residues. Here the CDR3 reads CASLRIDRYRGSYNSPLHF. Written as DNA, the CDR3 is TGTGCCAGCCTGCGTATCGACAGGTATCGGGGCTCCTATAATTCACCCCTCCACTTT.

In its sample, this clonotype was seen many times. The chain recombines TRBV2 with TRBJ1-2; the match to TRBD1 covers 8 bases. V trimming: 4 bases; J trimming: 4 bases; junction bases outside the gene matches: 5. The CDR3 consists of 14 residues. Looked up from germline, CDR1 is SNHLY and CDR2 is FYNNEI. DNA of the CDR3: TGTGCCAGCAGTGTGGGACAGGAGGCCTATGGCTACACCTTC. Its translation is CASSVGQEAYGYTF.

In this sample, this clonotype turned up a few times. The chain joins TRBV7-8 to TRBJ2-1, with D unresolved. With 1 base removed from V and 6 bases from J, the gap between germline ends came to 7 bases. The germline V gene has CDR1 SGHVS and CDR2 FQNEAQ. The CDR3 is made up of 13 amino acids. The CDR3 sequence: CASSLDPFNEQFF. The CDR3 nucleotides are TGTGCCAGCAGCTTAGATCCTTTCAATGAGCAGTTCTTC.

The chain combines TRBV20-1 with TRBJ2-2; TRBD2 matches 7 bases. From germline, CDR1 is DFQATT and CDR2 SNEGSKA (reference sequence). This CDR3 has 13 amino acids. Trimming at V came to 0 bases and at J to 6 bases, leaving 1 base not matched to a gene. CDR3 coding DNA: TGCAGTGCTAGAGATGGGGGGGCCGGGGAGCTGTTTTTT. This encodes CSARDGGAGELFF.

The chain combines TRBV5-4 with TRBJ2-5, with unresolved D. V shed 3 bases and J shed 5 bases, with 20 bases lying between them. This CDR3 has 16 residues. The germline CDR1 and CDR2 sequences are SGHNT and YYREEE (reference sequence). In DNA, the CDR3 is TGTGCCAGCAGCTCCCCCCGTGCCGGGCTGAGGGAGACCCAGTACTTC. Its protein is CASSSPRAGLRETQYF.

This clonotype has a count of ten or more. This sequence joins TRBV20-1 and TRBJ2-6, with D tentatively TRBD2 (5 bases). The CDR3 is 22 amino acids. Trimming removed 1 base at V and 2 bases at J, with 30 bases between. CDR1 is DFQATT and CDR2 is SNEGSKA in the germline V gene (reference sequence). As DNA, the CDR3 is TGCAGTGCTAGAGGTTTATGGTCCCCGCGGTATGGGAGCCATCCTGGGGCCAACGTCCTGACTTTC. Residues: CSARGLWSPRYGSHPGANVLTF.

The chain uses TRBV6-2 or TRBV6-3 and TRBJ2-1, with 8 nucleotides matching TRBD1. The CDR3 extends over 13 amino acids. The trim removed 5 bases at V and 5 bases at J, leaving 2 bases unmatched. Germline V lookup: CDR1 MNHEY, CDR2 SVGEGT. The CDR3 DNA reads TGTGCCAGCAGTAGGACAGGGAACAATGAGCAGTTCTTC. Translating gives CASSRTGNNEQFF.

This sequence joins TRBV4-1 and TRBJ1-4; no firm D call. The CDR3 totals 16 residues. The V gene lost 3 bases and the J gene lost 5 bases, with 16 bases spanning the gap. Germline V gene lookup returns CDR1 MGHRA and CDR2 YSYEKL. The CDR3 region is CASSHPRTALNEKLFF. In DNA, the CDR3 is TGCGCCAGCAGCCACCCAAGGACGGCCCTGAATGAAAAACTGTTTTTT.

This clonotype was counted at least ten times. The chain carries TRBV18 and TRBJ2-5; no clear D gene. This CDR3 region has 13 residues. The germline V and J ends were trimmed by 2 bases and 5 bases, with 9 bases remaining between them. Germline V lookup: CDR1 KGHSH, CDR2 LQKENI. CDR3 sequence: CASSPKLGETQYF. The DNA for the CDR3 is TGTGCCAGCTCACCAAAGCTCGGCGAGACCCAGTACTTC.

This clonotype showed up many times. The chain combines TRBV20-1 with TRBJ1-1, with a tentative D call TRBD1 (5 bases). Per germline, CDR1 DFQATT and CDR2 SNEGSKA (reference sequence). The CDR3 contains 14 residues. The V and J ends lost 5 bases and 3 bases respectively, with 16 bases between them. This CDR3 reads CSAYRGGVYTEAFF. CDR3 DNA sequence: TGCAGTGCTTACCGTGGGGGTGTGTACACTGAAGCTTTCTTT.

The chain is built from TRBV4-1 and TRBJ1-4; 7 bases match TRBD1. V lost 2 bases and J lost 4; bases outside the gene matches: 7. The germline V gene encodes CDR1 MGHRA and CDR2 YSYEKL. CDR3 size: 16 residues. The DNA of the CDR3 is TGCGCCAGCAGCCAATCCTCCGGGACAGTTAATGAAAAACTGTTTTTT. Its protein is CASSQSSGTVNEKLFF.

This clonotype appeared many times. The rearrangement joins TRBV11-2 to TRBJ1-4, with D possibly TRBD1 on 5 matching bases. Germline CDR1 reads SGHAT; CDR2 reads FQNNGV. V gave up 5 bases and J gave up 10 bases, with 17 bases separating them. The CDR3 is made up of 14 amino acids. The CDR3 reads CASSPQAREGKLFF. The CDR3, as DNA: TGTGCCAGCAGCCCACAGGCCCGCGAAGGAAAACTGTTTTTT.